Listed below are T cell receptor beta chains from one sample, sequenced in a study of molecular identifiers for immune sequencing clone quantification. Using its own MiXCR run on the PCR reads, TCRdb lists one record per CDR3 protein. The sample shows roughly 320,000 distinct CDR3 sequences, under 25% of them seen only once. Sample: naive CD8+ T cells from blood, with Jurkat cell RNA spiked in. Receptors originate from a human donor in good health. Some libraries in this study had Jurkat cell RNA spiked in. Each CDR3 is given with its conserved first and last residue. The order of the fields is V gene, clone size, D gene, J gene, CDR3 protein, CDR3 DNA. A D gene is named only where the DNA matches it firmly. The size field is filled for only some rows; it gives once, few, many or a size class.

v_gene: TRBV5-1; abundance: many; d_gene: .; j_gene: TRBJ1-5; CDR3aa: CASSLMSRNQPQHF; CDR3nt: TGCGCCAGCAGCTTGATGTCGAGGAATCAGCCCCAGCATTTT
v_gene: TRBV6-2/TRBV6-3; abundance: few; d_gene: .; j_gene: TRBJ1-2; CDR3aa: CASSYLQEPRGYTF; CDR3nt: TGTGCCAGCAGTTACCTACAGGAACCGAGAGGCTACACCTTC
v_gene: TRBV6-5; abundance: few; d_gene: TRBD1; j_gene: TRBJ2-1; CDR3aa: CASSYSGTGRHEQFF; CDR3nt: TGTGCCAGCAGTTACTCCGGGACAGGGCGCCATGAGCAGTTCTTC
v_gene: TRBV7-9; abundance: many; d_gene: .; j_gene: TRBJ2-1; CDR3aa: CASSFLSGVPGNEQFF; CDR3nt: TGTGCCAGCAGCTTTCTGTCGGGAGTTCCCGGCAATGAGCAGTTCTTC
v_gene: TRBV18; abundance: many; d_gene: .; j_gene: TRBJ2-5; CDR3aa: CASSPFFEETQYF; CDR3nt: TGTGCCAGCTCACCATTTTTCGAAGAGACCCAGTACTTC
v_gene: TRBV4-1; abundance: many; d_gene: .; j_gene: TRBJ2-7; CDR3aa: CASSQAEGVRDEQYF; CDR3nt: TGCGCCAGCAGCCAAGCGGAAGGGGTTCGGGACGAGCAGTACTTC
v_gene: TRBV20-1; abundance: .; d_gene: TRBD2; j_gene: TRBJ2-1; CDR3aa: CSAGGLVNPSSGEQFF; CDR3nt: TGCAGTGCTGGTGGACTAGTTAATCCCTCGAGCGGTGAGCAGTTCTTC
v_gene: TRBV12-3/TRBV12-4; abundance: .; d_gene: .; j_gene: TRBJ2-2; CDR3aa: CASSHKPNTGELFF; CDR3nt: TGTGCCAGCAGCCATAAGCCGAACACCGGGGAGCTGTTTTTT
v_gene: TRBV4-1; abundance: few; d_gene: .; j_gene: TRBJ2-1; CDR3aa: CASSQEGVYNEQFF; CDR3nt: TGCGCCAGCAGCCAAGAGGGGGTGTACAATGAGCAGTTCTTC
v_gene: TRBV4-3; abundance: .; d_gene: .; j_gene: TRBJ1-5; CDR3aa: CASSQDWGRVQPQHF; CDR3nt: TGCGCCAGCAGCCAAGACTGGGGTAGGGTTCAGCCCCAGCATTTT
v_gene: TRBV7-6; abundance: many; d_gene: .; j_gene: TRBJ1-1; CDR3aa: CASSLSGGGAFF; CDR3nt: TGTGCCAGCAGCTTATCTGGCGGAGGAGCTTTCTTT
v_gene: TRBV6-2/TRBV6-3; abundance: few; d_gene: .; j_gene: TRBJ1-5; CDR3aa: CASSYSIAPPQHF; CDR3nt: TGTGCCAGCAGTTACTCGATCGCTCCGCCCCAGCATTTT
v_gene: TRBV7-9; abundance: many; d_gene: TRBD1; j_gene: TRBJ1-1; CDR3aa: CASSLNRGLTEAFF; CDR3nt: TGTGCCAGCAGCTTAAACAGGGGGCTCACTGAAGCTTTCTTT
v_gene: TRBV12-3/TRBV12-4; abundance: .; d_gene: TRBD2; j_gene: TRBJ2-3; CDR3aa: CASSSPTSGFTDTQYF; CDR3nt: TGTGCCAGCAGCTCCCCGACTAGCGGCTTCACAGATACGCAGTATTTT
v_gene: TRBV20-1; abundance: once; d_gene: .; j_gene: TRBJ2-7; CDR3aa: CSAKEGGQGIYEQYF; CDR3nt: TGCAGTGCTAAGGAAGGGGGGCAGGGGATTTACGAGCAGTACTTC
v_gene: TRBV12-3/TRBV12-4; abundance: many; d_gene: .; j_gene: TRBJ2-3; CDR3aa: CASTLRLDNPDTQYF; CDR3nt: TGTGCCAGCACCTTAAGGTTGGACAACCCAGATACGCAGTATTTT
v_gene: TRBV5-1; abundance: .; d_gene: .; j_gene: TRBJ1-1; CDR3aa: CASSQTLNTEAFF; CDR3nt: TGCGCCAGCAGCCAAACATTGAACACTGAAGCTTTCTTT
v_gene: TRBV12-3/TRBV12-4; abundance: .; d_gene: TRBD2; j_gene: TRBJ2-3; CDR3aa: CASSLPGRRDTQYF; CDR3nt: TGTGCCAGCAGTCTACCCGGGAGGCGAGATACGCAGTATTTT
v_gene: TRBV4-3; abundance: many; d_gene: TRBD1; j_gene: TRBJ1-1; CDR3aa: CASSQAAGQGASKTEAFF; CDR3nt: TGCGCCAGCAGCCAAGCGGCGGGGCAGGGGGCCTCGAAGACTGAAGCTTTCTTT
v_gene: TRBV6-2/TRBV6-3; abundance: .; d_gene: .; j_gene: TRBJ2-2; CDR3aa: CASSYYRAANTGELFF; CDR3nt: TGTGCCAGCAGTTACTACCGGGCAGCGAACACCGGGGAGCTGTTTTTT
v_gene: TRBV29-1; abundance: many; d_gene: TRBD1; j_gene: TRBJ2-7; CDR3aa: CSAIGGTGEGEQYF; CDR3nt: TGCAGCGCCATAGGTGGGACAGGGGAGGGCGAGCAGTACTTC
v_gene: TRBV7-2; abundance: many; d_gene: TRBD2; j_gene: TRBJ2-7; CDR3aa: CASSLTSGTPEQYF; CDR3nt: TGTGCCAGCAGCCTGACTAGCGGGACTCCCGAGCAGTACTTC
v_gene: TRBV25-1; abundance: few; d_gene: .; j_gene: TRBJ2-7; CDR3aa: CASSGQGRSVEQYF; CDR3nt: TGTGCCAGCAGTGGGCAGGGCCGGAGTGTCGAGCAGTACTTC
v_gene: TRBV4-1; abundance: few; d_gene: .; j_gene: TRBJ2-5; CDR3aa: CASSQIVANYQETQYF; CDR3nt: TGCGCCAGCAGCCAAATAGTGGCGAACTACCAAGAGACCCAGTACTTC
v_gene: TRBV11-2; abundance: many; d_gene: TRBD1; j_gene: TRBJ2-7; CDR3aa: CASSPSPGQEIDEQYF; CDR3nt: TGTGCCAGCAGCCCTTCTCCGGGACAGGAGATAGACGAGCAGTACTTC
v_gene: TRBV13; abundance: .; d_gene: TRBD1; j_gene: TRBJ1-2; CDR3aa: CASSFLQGADGCTF; CDR3nt: TGTGCCAGCAGCTTCCTGCAGGGGGCGGATGGCTGCACCTTC